The entry below describes one T cell receptor beta chain. Its antigen is still unknown. The repertoire was sequenced with immunoSEQ multiplex PCR; TCRdb's copy has only in-frame clones and lacks some. The sample records about 89,000 clones, around nine tenths being singletons. Unmatched junction bases numbered 4, after V lost 7 bases and J lost 2 bases. Germline V gives CDR1 ENHRY, CDR2 SYGVKD. The CDR3 totals 13 residues. The sample is drawn from a study of OX40 agonist ivuxolimab in advanced cancers. Whole-study context: Across the patients, intravenous ivuxolimab was delivered every 2 weeks at 0.01 to 10 mg/kg. The eligibility criteria allowed prior anti-PD-1, anti-PD-L1 or anti-CTLA-4 therapy, and about 40% had some.

Findings and caveats of the study: The study observed clonal expansion of CD4+ and CD8+ blood T cells by week 6 at 0.1 to 3.0 mg/kg.

The sequences come from CD4+ or CD8+ T cells sorted from blood, collected in a trial of the OX40 agonist ivuxolimab. The chain links TRBV10-3 to TRBJ2-7, with 8 bases that match TRBD1. This TCR was sampled from an adult with an advanced solid tumor such as melanoma, head and neck, liver or kidney cancer. This CDR3 reads CAITRTGTYEQYF. The CDR3 DNA follows: TGTGCCATCACCCGGACAGGGACCTACGAGCAGTACTTC.